Following are 17 T cell receptor beta chains from one sample sequenced in a study of cytomegalovirus exposure and HLA in healthy donors. Primers for the PCR totalled 60 Vbeta and 13 Jbeta. The repertoire was sequenced with immunoSEQ multiplex PCR; TCRdb's copy has only in-frame clones and lacks some. The sample gives about 55,000 clones, about four fifths of which show up once; approximately 1.5% is in the top ten. The source material was PBMCs. The receptors shown here come from a female donor in good health and CMV-seronegative.

V is TRBV6-1 and J is TRBJ1-6; 8 nucleotides agree with TRBD1. Germline V lookup: CDR1 MNHNS, CDR2 SASEGT. CDR3 size: 15 residues. Unmatched junction bases numbered 5, after V lost 3 bases and J lost 7 bases. The CDR3 loop reads CASSEIRQGNSPLHF. The CDR3 DNA is TGTGCCAGCAGTGAGATTCGACAGGGGAATTCACCCCTCCACTTT.

This clone was observed a single time. The chain uses TRBV27 and TRBJ2-5, with D perhaps matching TRBD1 (6 bases). Trimming took 8 bases from V and 3 from J, leaving 13 bases between them. The length of the CDR3 is 13 residues. The germline V gene has CDR1 MNHEY and CDR2 SMNVEV (reference sequence). The CDR3 nucleotides are TGTGCCAGCGGACCCCGGACAGAAGAGACCCAGTACTTC. It is translated as CASGPRTEETQYF.

This clone has only a few counts. The chain combines TRBV20-1 with TRBJ2-1, with D perhaps TRBD1 (5 bases). CDR3 size: 11 residues. CDR1 DFQATT and CDR2 SNEGSKA come from the germline V gene (reference sequence). Trimming cost V 5 bases and J 7 bases, with 9 bases left between them. The DNA of the CDR3 is TGCAGTGCTGGGCAGGGTAATGAGCAGTTCTTC. As protein: CSAGQGNEQFF.

The chain joins TRBV6-6 to TRBJ1-2, with D unclear. The length of the CDR3 is 14 residues. Trimming removed 4 bases from V and 7 bases from J, with 16 bases in between. The germline V gene encodes CDR1 MNHNY and CDR2 SVGAGI (reference sequence). The CDR3 protein is CASSFERVLGGYTF. In DNA form, the CDR3 reads TGTGCCAGCAGTTTCGAACGGGTTTTGGGTGGCTACACCTTC.

The chain employs TRBV6-1 and TRBJ2-7; 7 positions match TRBD2. V dropped 0 bases and J dropped 5; count of bases not matched to a gene: 4. This CDR3 is built from 14 residues. Germline loops: CDR1 MNHNS, CDR2 SASEGT. In DNA, the CDR3 is TGTGCCAGCAGTGAAGCGAAGCGGGGCCACGAGCAGTACTTC. This translates into CASSEAKRGHEQYF.

This chain uses TRBV7-3 with TRBJ2-3; tentatively, D is TRBD1 (6 bases). The length of the CDR3 is 15 residues. The germline gives CDR1 SGHTA, CDR2 FQGTGA. Between the trimmed V and J ends, which lost 4 bases and 1 base, there was a span of 12 bases. The DNA of the CDR3 is TGTGCCAGCAGCTCGGACAGTGCTGGCACAGATACGCAGTATTTT. Its translation: CASSSDSAGTDTQYF.

This rearrangement joins TRBV5-1 to TRBJ2-5, with D uncertain. V dropped 4 bases and J dropped 1 base, with 5 bases sitting between them. CDR3 size: 12 residues. Germline values: CDR1 SGHRS, CDR2 YFSETQ. The CDR3 sequence: CASSIVQETQYF. In DNA, the CDR3 is TGCGCCAGCAGCATCGTCCAAGAGACCCAGTACTTC. Drawing the rest from reference TRBV5-1 and TRBJ2-5, the complete variable domain is KAGVTQTPRYLIKTRGQQVTLSCSPISGHRSVSWYQQTPGQGLQFLFEYFSETQRNKGNFPGRFSGRQFSNSRSEMNVSTLELGDSALYLCASSIVQETQYFGPGTRLLVL.

In DNA, the CDR3 is TGTGCCAGTAGTACGGGACAGATCTATGGCTACACCTTC. Translating gives CASSTGQIYGYTF. V usage is TRBV19 and J usage is TRBJ1-2; TRBD1 matches 7 bases. Losses at the gene ends were 4 bases for V and 4 bases for J; bases not matched to a gene: 3. The CDR3 has 13 residues. From germline, CDR1 is LNHDA and CDR2 SQIVND (reference sequence). The full variable domain, its missing parts supplied by reference TRBV19 and TRBJ1-2, is DGGITQSPKYLFRKEGQNVTLSCEQNLNHDAMYWYRQDPGQGLRLIYYSQIVNDFQKGDIAEGYSVSREKKESFPLTVTSAQKNPTAFYLCASSTGQIYGYTFGSGTRLTVV.

The genes are TRBV4-2 and TRBJ1-2, with D possibly TRBD1 on 6 matching bases. This CDR3 is built from 14 residues. The V gene's germline CDR1 is LGHNA and CDR2 YNFKEQ. V lost 3 bases to trimming and J lost 2 bases, with 10 bases between them. The CDR3 is CASSHLQGNYGYTF. CDR3 DNA sequence: TGTGCCAGCAGCCACCTTCAGGGGAACTATGGCTACACCTTC.

The genes are TRBV9 and TRBJ2-2, with 7 bases aligning to TRBD1. V shed 6 bases and J 9 bases; nucleotides not matched to a gene: 11. This CDR3 is built from 14 residues. Germline V gene lookup returns CDR1 SGDLS and CDR2 YYNGEE. CDR3: CASTVGTVGRELFF. The CDR3 DNA sequence: TGTGCCAGCACGGTCGGGACAGTGGGGCGGGAGCTGTTTTTT.

This chain joins TRBV15 and TRBJ1-6; TRBD1 matches at 7 bases. Trimming at V came to 1 base and at J to 7 bases, leaving 7 bases not matched to a gene. The germline gives CDR1 LNHNV, CDR2 YYDKDF (reference sequence). This CDR3 has 16 amino acids. CDR3 nucleotide sequence: TGTGCCACCAGCAGAGGCAGGGGGACAGTCAATTCACCCCTCCACTTT. It codes for CATSRGRGTVNSPLHF.

In nucleotides, the CDR3 is TGCGCCAGCAGCCAAGAAGGGCGGGGGGCGGGGGATACGCAGTATTTT. The encoded protein is CASSQEGRGAGDTQYF. The chain joins TRBV4-1 to TRBJ2-3; 8 bases align to TRBD2. V was clipped by 0 bases and J by 6 bases; unmatched bases: 8. Germline V gene lookup returns CDR1 MGHRA and CDR2 YSYEKL. CDR3 length: 16 amino acids.

The chain uses TRBV5-1 and TRBJ1-1; D gene uncertain. Trimming stripped 8 bases from V and 5 bases from J, with 19 bases between. CDR3 length: 14 residues. Germline loops: CDR1 SGHRS, CDR2 YFSETQ. The CDR3 here is CASMEGSQSTEAFF. In DNA form, the CDR3 reads TGCGCCAGTATGGAGGGCAGTCAAAGTACTGAAGCTTTCTTT.

The V and J genes are TRBV27 and TRBJ1-6; D is unclear. This CDR3 is built from 19 residues. Trimming shortened V by 0 bases and J by 0 bases, and 15 bases separated the two germline ends. Germline CDR1 reads MNHEY; CDR2 reads SMNVEV (reference sequence). The CDR3 sequence is CASSLSRPHTPSYNSPLHF. The CDR3 coding sequence is TGTGCCAGCAGTTTATCGCGGCCCCATACACCCTCCTATAATTCACCCCTCCACTTT.

The rearrangement links TRBV5-1 to TRBJ2-3; 10 bases match TRBD1. V lost 0 bases, J lost 3 bases, and 4 bases stayed unmatched. The CDR3 loop spans 16 amino acids. Per germline, CDR1 SGHRS and CDR2 YFSETQ. CDR3 sequence reads: CASSLAPGQGTDTQYF. The CDR3 nucleotides read TGCGCCAGCAGCTTGGCCCCGGGACAGGGGACAGATACGCAGTATTTT.

The chain carries TRBV6-6 and TRBJ2-2, with unresolved D. Germline CDR1 MNHNY, CDR2 SVGAGI (reference sequence). V was shortened by 2 bases and J by 1 base, with 8 bases between the two germline ends. The CDR3 extends over 15 amino acids. CDR3 region: CASSYRPGNTGELFF. The CDR3 DNA reads TGTGCCAGCAGTTACAGGCCAGGGAACACCGGGGAGCTGTTTTTT.

J is TRBJ1-4 and V is TRBV7-2; weak D call: TRBD1 (6 bases). Trimming took off 5 bases at V and 5 bases at J, with 15 bases between the two ends. This CDR3 contains 15 residues. Germline-derived CDR1 and CDR2 are SGHTA and FQGNSA. The CDR3 here is CASSVSTGWNEKLFF. Written as DNA, the CDR3 is TGTGCCAGCAGCGTGTCGACAGGATGGAATGAAAAACTGTTTTTT.